This T cell receptor (beta chain) was profiled in a study of shared clonotypes between healthy human individuals. Study details: A couple of women and a few men aged 18 to 49 served as donors. Study observations and caveats: A handful of donors shared approximately 5% of their naive CD4 clonotypes. The researchers took only blood, and tissue repertoires probably look different.

The study ran the assay at deep level. Some clones are missing from TCRdb's copy, which holds only in-frame ones; the method was immunoSEQ multiplex PCR. In the table there are 700,000 to 950,000 clones, roughly 96% of which are singletons. In the naive CD8 group, cells lacked CD45RO and were positively selected for CCR7, so terminally differentiated effector memory CD45RA+ cells were left out. The V and J ends lost 10 bases and 1 base respectively, with 11 bases between them. Per the germline V gene, CDR1 is MNHEY and CDR2 is SMNVEV (reference sequence). CDR3 length: 12 residues. As to this clone: Its target is not known.

The source is a man aged 25 to 45 in good health. The gene calls are TRBV27 and TRBJ2-7; D is undetermined. The sequencing sample was made of naive CD8+ T cells sorted from blood. The CDR3 DNA reads TGTGCCACCACCTCGGAGTCCTACGAGCAGTACTTC. Translating gives CATTSESYEQYF.